Listed below are T cell receptor beta chains from one sample, sequenced in a study of T cell responses to AZD1222 COVID-19 vaccine. Clones were sequenced by immunoSEQ multiplex PCR, and TCRdb holds only the in-frame ones, with some missing. The table has around 180,000 clones, almost 95% seen once. The source was peripheral blood, collected on day 0 of AZD1222 vaccination. These receptors were obtained from an adult in good health. Each CDR3 is given with its conserved first and last residue. A D gene is named only where the DNA matches it firmly. Where a row states a size, it is once, few, many or the class of an expanded clone; other rows omit it.

j_call v_call d_call clone_size cdr3_aa cdr3_nt
TRBJ2-7 TRBV5-4 NA few CASSLKQGDEQYF TGTGCCAGCAGCTTGAAGCAGGGTGACGAGCAGTACTTC
TRBJ2-4 TRBV7-9 TRBD2 NA CASSLGGGRSNIQYF TGTGCCAGCAGCTTAGGGGGCGGGAGATCTAACATTCAGTACTTC
TRBJ1-2 TRBV11-3 NA NA CAWGREDYGYTF TGTGCCTGGGGAAGGGAGGACTATGGCTACACCTTC
TRBJ1-5 TRBV6-1 TRBD1 NA CASSDLLGQGLGQPQHF TGTGCCAGCAGTGACCTTCTTGGACAGGGGCTGGGTCAGCCCCAGCATTTT
TRBJ2-7 TRBV27 NA NA CASSTGPLDEQYF TGTGCCAGCAGCACAGGGCCCTTAGACGAGCAGTACTTC
TRBJ1-2 TRBV29-1 TRBD1 NA CSVEIDRVDGYTF TGCAGCGTTGAAATCGACAGGGTCGATGGCTACACCTTC
TRBJ2-3 TRBV28 NA NA CASSLWGSTDTQYF TGTGCCAGCAGTTTATGGGGGAGCACAGATACGCAGTATTTT
TRBJ2-1 TRBV24-1 TRBD1 NA CATSTRTGTYEQFF TGTGCCACCAGTACCCGGACAGGGACTTATGAGCAGTTCTTC
TRBJ1-5 TRBV7-2 NA NA CASGEGQPQHF TGTGCCAGCGGCGAGGGTCAGCCCCAGCATTTT
TRBJ2-6 TRBV7-9 TRBD1 NA CASSTQPGQGAGANVLTF TGTGCCAGCAGCACCCAGCCGGGACAGGGAGCTGGGGCCAACGTCCTGACTTTC
TRBJ1-1 TRBV6-5 TRBD1 NA CASSLDRAATEAFF TGTGCCAGCAGTCTGGACAGGGCGGCCACTGAAGCTTTCTTT
TRBJ1-1 TRBV28 TRBD1 NA CATSGQMNTEAFF TGTGCCACCTCGGGACAGATGAACACTGAAGCTTTCTTT
TRBJ2-7 TRBV7-6 TRBD1 NA CASSLKGADSYEQYF TGTGCCAGCAGCTTAAAGGGGGCAGACTCCTACGAGCAGTACTTC
TRBJ2-1 TRBV6-5 NA once CASSPDWTKQFF TGTGCCAGCAGCCCGGACTGGACAAAGCAGTTCTTC
TRBJ2-7 TRBV7-6 TRBD2 NA CASSSGTSGFHEQYF TGTGCCAGCAGCTCGGGGACTAGCGGGTTCCACGAGCAGTACTTC
TRBJ2-1 TRBV27 TRBD2 NA CASSGTSGSPFF TGTGCCAGCAGTGGGACTAGCGGGAGCCCGTTCTTC
TRBJ2-1 TRBV11-3 TRBD2 NA CASSRLAGDNMDEQFF TGTGCCAGTTCAAGACTAGCGGGAGATAATATGGATGAGCAGTTCTTC
TRBJ2-7 TRBV9 TRBD1 NA CASSGGDRGSYEQYF TGTGCCAGCAGCGGGGGGGACAGGGGCTCCTACGAGCAGTACTTC
TRBJ2-7 TRBV7-8 NA NA CASSQGWTSFPREQYF TGTGCCAGCAGCCAGGGCTGGACTTCCTTTCCTCGGGAGCAGTACTTC
TRBJ2-5 TRBV2 NA once CASTRELQETQYF TGTGCCAGCACTAGGGAGCTACAAGAGACCCAGTACTTC
TRBJ2-1 TRBV19 NA NA CASSIRGSYNEQFF TGTGCCAGTAGTATTCGAGGCTCCTACAATGAGCAGTTCTTC
TRBJ2-7 TRBV27 TRBD2 NA CASSSPAGLAVYEQYF TGTGCCAGCAGTTCGCCGGCGGGACTAGCGGTGTACGAGCAGTACTTC
TRBJ2-7 TRBV27 TRBD2 once CASSFAGVIYEQYF TGTGCCAGCAGTTTCGCGGGAGTAATCTACGAGCAGTACTTC
TRBJ2-7 TRBV9 TRBD2 NA CASSVAGGPGEQYF TGTGCCAGCAGCGTAGCGGGAGGACCGGGAGAGCAGTACTTC
TRBJ2-1 TRBV5-1 NA NA CASSLTPPSYNEQFF TGCGCCAGCAGCTTGACCCCACCCTCCTACAATGAGCAGTTCTTC
TRBJ2-2 TRBV7-3 NA NA CASSLTGTADGELFF TGTGCCAGCAGCTTGACGGGCACGGCCGACGGGGAGCTGTTTTTT
TRBJ1-1 TRBV6-5 TRBD1 NA CASSRQGNTEAFF TGTGCCAGCAGCAGACAGGGAAACACTGAAGCTTTCTTT
TRBJ2-7 TRBV6-5 TRBD2 NA CASSSTSGRFYEQYF TGTGCCAGCAGTTCGACTAGCGGGAGGTTCTACGAGCAGTACTTC
TRBJ1-4 TRBV4-1 NA NA CASSQDFGREKLFF TGCGCCAGCAGCCAAGATTTCGGTCGCGAAAAACTGTTTTTT
TRBJ2-1 TRBV3-1/TRBV3-2 TRBD2 NA CASSRRASGILNEQFF TGTGCCAGCAGCCGTCGAGCTAGCGGAATTCTCAATGAGCAGTTCTTC
TRBJ1-1 TRBV12-3/TRBV12-4 NA NA CASSFALVPEAFF TGTGCCAGCAGTTTTGCTTTGGTGCCTGAAGCTTTCTTT
TRBJ2-7 TRBV2 TRBD1 NA CASRGGQGAIEQYF TGTGCCAGCAGGGGGGGACAGGGGGCCATCGAGCAGTACTTC
TRBJ1-6 TRBV25-1 NA NA CASSDRVGSPLHF TGTGCCAGCAGTGACAGGGTTGGGTCACCCCTCCACTTT
TRBJ1-1 TRBV7-9 NA NA CASSSTRTEAFF TGTGCCAGCAGTTCAACGAGGACTGAAGCTTTCTTT
TRBJ1-1 TRBV6-5 NA NA CASEESQANTEAFF TGTGCCAGCGAAGAATCTCAAGCGAACACTGAAGCTTTCTTT
TRBJ2-7 TRBV6-5 NA few CASITRYVYEQYF TGTGCCAGCATAACACGCTACGTCTACGAGCAGTACTTC
TRBJ1-1 TRBV3-1/TRBV3-2 NA once CASSQVGGNTEAFF TGTGCCAGCAGCCAAGTAGGGGGGAACACTGAAGCTTTCTTT
TRBJ2-7 TRBV11-2 TRBD2 NA CASSLRATSGPYEQYF TGTGCCAGCAGCTTACGCGCGACTAGCGGTCCCTACGAGCAGTACTTC
TRBJ1-4 TRBV7-9 TRBD1 NA CASSQGQGYEKLFF TGTGCCAGCAGCCAGGGACAGGGTTATGAAAAACTGTTTTTT
TRBJ1-5 TRBV2 NA once CASSVEQGDNQPQHF TGTGCCAGCAGTGTGGAACAAGGGGACAATCAGCCCCAGCATTTT
TRBJ2-1 TRBV4-2 TRBD1 NA CASSQEPGGVVNGDEQFF TGTGCCAGCAGCCAAGAGCCAGGGGGCGTCGTGAATGGCGATGAGCAGTTCTTC
TRBJ2-7 TRBV29-1 TRBD2 NA CSVSLGGEVYEQYF TGCAGCGTTTCCCTTGGGGGGGAGGTCTACGAGCAGTACTTC
TRBJ1-6 TRBV11-2 NA once CASSLRLDRLIVPLHF TGTGCCAGCAGCTTACGGTTAGACCGTTTAATAGTACCCCTCCACTTT
TRBJ1-1 TRBV29-1 NA NA CSVVHTEAFF TGCAGCGTTGTGCATACTGAAGCTTTCTTT
TRBJ2-1 TRBV6-2/TRBV6-3 TRBD2 NA CASSYWGGNEQFF TGTGCCAGCAGTTACTGGGGGGGCAATGAGCAGTTCTTC
TRBJ1-1 TRBV3-1/TRBV3-2 NA NA CASSGDPRDEAFF TGTGCCAGCAGCGGTGATCCTAGGGACGAAGCTTTCTTT
TRBJ1-5 TRBV6-1 NA NA CASSERTASNQPQHF TGTGCCAGCAGTGAAAGGACGGCTAGCAATCAGCCCCAGCATTTT
TRBJ1-5 TRBV5-4 NA NA CASDQPQHF TGTGCCAGCGATCAGCCCCAGCATTTT
TRBJ2-7 TRBV28 NA NA CASRESYEQYF TGTGCCAGCAGGGAGTCCTACGAGCAGTACTTC
TRBJ1-2 TRBV12-3/TRBV12-4 NA NA CASSLRTDYGYTF TGTGCCAGCAGTTTAAGAACCGACTATGGCTACACCTTC
TRBJ2-7 TRBV13 NA NA CASSLGRGYEQYF TGTGCCAGCAGCTTAGGCAGGGGCTACGAGCAGTACTTC
TRBJ1-2 TRBV6-7 NA NA CASSLRPGPINDGYTF TGTGCCAGCAGTTTAAGGCCGGGTCCCATTAACGATGGCTACACCTTC
TRBJ2-7 TRBV21-1 NA NA CASYRDRISEQYF TGTGCCAGCTACCGGGACAGAATAAGCGAGCAGTACTTC
TRBJ1-5 TRBV6-5 TRBD1 NA CASRPGTGNQPQHF TGTGCCAGCAGACCCGGGACAGGGAATCAGCCCCAGCATTTT
TRBJ1-6 TRBV28 NA NA CASSLSLLVGLSNSPLHF TGTGCCAGCAGTTTATCTCTCCTCGTGGGCTTGAGTAATTCACCCCTCCACTTT
TRBJ2-1 TRBV2 NA NA CASSRESYNEQFF TGTGCCAGCAGTAGGGAATCCTACAATGAGCAGTTCTTC
TRBJ1-2 TRBV20-1 TRBD1 once CSAMTGFGYTF TGCAGTGCTATGACAGGGTTCGGCTACACCTTC